A selection of T cell receptor beta chains follows, all from one sample in a study of blood T cell repertoires in COVID-19. Here immunoSEQ multiplex PCR was the method, and the copy in TCRdb shows in-frame clones only, minus some. The sample has 150,000 to 200,000 clones, about 85% seen once. The sequenced sample was peripheral blood. The receptor set was obtained from a man aged 55 to 69 with active or convalescent COVID-19. CDR3s include the opening cysteine and the closing phenylalanine or tryptophan. Each record gives: V gene, J gene, D gene, clone size, CDR3 DNA, CDR3 protein. D genes are given only for firm matches. The listing skips clone size in some rows; elsewhere it reads once, few, many or a size class.

>TRBV6-5|TRBJ2-7|-|-
TGTGCCAGCACCCAGCGGGTCCCCTCCTACGAGCAGTACTTC
CASTQRVPSYEQYF
>TRBV3-1/TRBV3-2|TRBJ1-1|-|-
TGTGCCAGCAGCCAACCGGGAGCAAACACTGAAGCTTTCTTT
CASSQPGANTEAFF
>TRBV29-1|TRBJ2-2|-|-
TGCAGCGCCCAACAGGGACCGAACACCGGGGAGCTGTTTTTT
CSAQQGPNTGELFF
>TRBV2|TRBJ2-1|TRBD1|-
TGTGCCAGCAGATCGACAGGGGGCGCCGTTTATGAGCAGTTCTTC
CASRSTGGAVYEQFF
>TRBV25-1|TRBJ1-5|-|-
TGTGCCAGCAGTGCCGGTGGTGGGCCCCAGCATTTT
CASSAGGGPQHF
>TRBV10-3|TRBJ1-1|TRBD1|-
TGTGCCATCAGTGGGAACGACAGGGCAACTGAAGCTTTCTTT
CAISGNDRATEAFF
>TRBV27|TRBJ2-1|-|-
TGTGCCAGCAGTTTATCGATTTCGGGGTTTGAGCAGTTCTTC
CASSLSISGFEQFF
>TRBV4-1|TRBJ2-7|TRBD1|-
TGCGCCAGCAGCCTTCTCCCCGGACAGGGTTACGAGCAGTACTTC
CASSLLPGQGYEQYF
>TRBV29-1|TRBJ1-2|TRBD1|once
TGCAGCGTTCCCAGGACAGGGGGCGTGGGGCCCTATGGCTACACCTTC
CSVPRTGGVGPYGYTF
>TRBV5-1|TRBJ2-1|TRBD2|-
TGCGCCAGCATCGGAAGCGGGGGGTTAGGTGATGAGCAGTTCTTC
CASIGSGGLGDEQFF
>TRBV2|TRBJ1-2|-|-
TGTGCCACCCGGGACGGAGGGAGCTATGGCTACACCTTC
CATRDGGSYGYTF
>TRBV18|TRBJ1-5|-|-
TGTGCCAGCTCACCAGGAAGAACAGGGAATCAGCCCCAGCATTTT
CASSPGRTGNQPQHF
>TRBV15|TRBJ2-2|-|-
TGTGCCACCAGCAGAGACCCCGCAGGGTCCGGGGAGCTGTTTTTT
CATSRDPAGSGELFF
>TRBV5-1|TRBJ1-2|TRBD1|many
TGCGCCAGCAGGGGCTGGGACAGGGGACGCGAAGCTACCGGCTACACCTTC
CASRGWDRGREATGYTF
>TRBV11-2|TRBJ1-1|-|-
TGTGCCAGCAGCCTCGGGAGGGGAATTGCTTTCTTT
CASSLGRGIAFF
>TRBV9|TRBJ2-3|TRBD1|-
TGTGCCAGCAGCGTACCCCTGACAGGGGCCGAAGTAGATACGCAGTATTTT
CASSVPLTGAEVDTQYF
>TRBV3-1/TRBV3-2|TRBJ1-2|-|-
TGTGCCAGCAGCCAGGGGGGAAGAGGCTATGGCTACACCTTC
CASSQGGRGYGYTF
>TRBV29-1|TRBJ1-2|TRBD1|-
TGCAGCGTTACCGGACAGGGTAACGGCTACACCTTC
CSVTGQGNGYTF
>TRBV18|TRBJ1-2|TRBD1|-
TGTGCCAGCACGGAAGACAGGGCGAACTATGGCTACACCTTC
CASTEDRANYGYTF
>TRBV7-2|TRBJ1-2|-|-
TGTGCCAGCAGCTTTATGTCAGGGGATCCTGGCTACACCTTC
CASSFMSGDPGYTF
>TRBV6-5|TRBJ2-4|TRBD2|few
TGTGCCAGCAAGGTCGGGGGGGCGACCAAAAACATTCAGTACTTC
CASKVGGATKNIQYF
>TRBV27|TRBJ1-2|-|-
TGTGCCAGCAGTTTCCTAGCAGGCCAAATGGGCTACACCTTC
CASSFLAGQMGYTF
>TRBV19|TRBJ2-2|TRBD1|few
TGTGCCAGTAGTACGACAGGGATTCTTACCGGGGAGCTGTTTTTT
CASSTTGILTGELFF
>TRBV6-5|TRBJ2-5|-|-
TGTGCCAGCATTCTTTTGGAGACCCAGTACTTC
CASILLETQYF
>TRBV12-3/TRBV12-4|TRBJ1-1|TRBD1|-
TGTGCCAGCAGTCTCAGGACAGGCAATGAAGCTTTCTTT
CASSLRTGNEAFF
>TRBV19|TRBJ1-5|-|-
TGTGGGAAAAGCGGGGGTAATCAGCCCCAGCATTTT
CGKSGGNQPQHF
>TRBV6-5|TRBJ2-7|TRBD1|-
TGTGCCAGCAGATCCGACAGGGGCGGGCGCTACGAGCAGTACTTC
CASRSDRGGRYEQYF
>TRBV9|TRBJ1-2|-|-
TGTGCCAGCAGTGCGGGGGGGCAGTTAATGCGTGGCTACACCTTC
CASSAGGQLMRGYTF
>TRBV10-3|TRBJ2-5|TRBD2|-
TGTGCCATCAGTGAGCCGGGGGGGGTCCGAGAGACCCAGTACTTC
CAISEPGGVRETQYF
>TRBV2|TRBJ2-7|-|once
TGTGCCAGCAGTGCAGGGTACGAGCAGTACTTC
CASSAGYEQYF
>TRBV4-1|TRBJ2-7|TRBD1|-
TGCGCCAGCAGCCATCCCGGACAGGGGGCCTACGAGCAGTACTTC
CASSHPGQGAYEQYF
>TRBV5-1|TRBJ1-2|TRBD1|-
TGCGCCAGCAGCTTGGATCCAGGGGGCTACTATGGCTACACCTTC
CASSLDPGGYYGYTF
>TRBV11-2|TRBJ1-1|-|-
TGTGCCAGCAGCTTGGGGGGTAACACTGAAGCTTTCTTT
CASSLGGNTEAFF
>TRBV2|TRBJ1-5|TRBD1|-
TGTGCCAGCAGTGTTCAGGGGGGTACTCAGCCCCAGCATTTT
CASSVQGGTQPQHF
>TRBV11-3|TRBJ2-1|-|many
TGTGCCAGCAGCTTAGATCAAGGGGCTGAGCAGTTCTTC
CASSLDQGAEQFF
>TRBV6-1|TRBJ1-5|TRBD1|-
TGTGCCAGCAGTGATCCAACAGGGGGCGGGAATCAGCCCCAGCATTTT
CASSDPTGGGNQPQHF
>TRBV6-5|TRBJ2-7|-|-
TGTGCCAGCAGTTACGGAGGGATAGGCGAGCAGTACTTC
CASSYGGIGEQYF
>TRBV7-3|TRBJ2-1|TRBD2|-
TGTGCCAGCAGCTTATCCGGGGGGGTGTCTTACAATGAGCAGTTCTTC
CASSLSGGVSYNEQFF
>TRBV19|TRBJ2-2|-|-
TGTGCCAGTAGTGTAGGACAGTATACCGGGGAGCTGTTTTTT
CASSVGQYTGELFF
>TRBV21-1|TRBJ2-7|-|-
TGTGCCAGCGCCCGGAGATACCGGGACAGGACTTTCTACGAGCAGTACTTC
CASARRYRDRTFYEQYF
>TRBV19|TRBJ1-5|TRBD1|-
TGTGCCAGTAGTATCAGTTCCACAACAGGGGGCAGGCAGCCCCAGCATTTT
CASSISSTTGGRQPQHF
>TRBV6-5|TRBJ2-7|TRBD1|-
TGTGCCAGCCGGGGACAGCCCCCCTTCTACGAGCAGTACTTC
CASRGQPPFYEQYF
>TRBV7-3|TRBJ2-2|-|-
TGTGCCAGCAGCTTAAAAACACCACCCGGAGCGGGGGAGCTGTTTTTT
CASSLKTPPGAGELFF
>TRBV30|TRBJ1-2|TRBD1|-
TGTGCCTGGAGTGCCGGGACAGCTAACTATGGCTACACCTTC
CAWSAGTANYGYTF
>TRBV6-5|TRBJ1-2|TRBD1|-
TGTGCCAGCAGGCGACCGGACAGGGAGTATGGCTACACCTTC
CASRRPDREYGYTF
>TRBV24-1|TRBJ2-3|TRBD2|-
TGTGCCACCAGTGAAGGGACTAGCGGGACCACAGATACGCAGTATTTT
CATSEGTSGTTDTQYF
>TRBV7-9|TRBJ2-7|-|-
TGTGCCAGCAGCTCAGGGAAAACCTACGAGCAGTACTTC
CASSSGKTYEQYF
>TRBV27|TRBJ2-1|TRBD1|-
TGTGCCAGCAGTCGCCCCCGACAGGGGGCGCACGATGAGCAGTTCTTC
CASSRPRQGAHDEQFF
>TRBV7-3|TRBJ2-5|-|-
TGTGCCAGCAGCTTAGATTACAGGGAAGAGACCCAGTACTTC
CASSLDYREETQYF
>TRBV19|TRBJ1-2|-|-
TGTGCCAGTAGTATAGTAGGGGGACGAGATGGCTACACCTTC
CASSIVGGRDGYTF
>TRBV5-4|TRBJ2-7|TRBD2|few
TGTGCCAGCAGCTTGAGCGGGAACGAGCAGTACTTC
CASSLSGNEQYF
>TRBV2|TRBJ1-2|TRBD1|-
TGTGCCAGCAGGAGGGCCGGGACAGGGTCTTCCTATGGCTACACCTTC
CASRRAGTGSSYGYTF
>TRBV30|TRBJ2-5|TRBD2|-
TGTGCCTGGGGGACTAGCTACCGGGAGACCCAGTACTTC
CAWGTSYRETQYF
>TRBV30|TRBJ2-3|-|-
TGTGCCTGGAGTGTACAAGTGAGCACAGATACGCAGTATTTT
CAWSVQVSTDTQYF
>TRBV5-4|TRBJ1-3|-|-
TGTGCCAGCAGCTTGGGTAATGATTGGAGTCTCTCTGGAAACACCATATATTTT
CASSLGNDWSLSGNTIYF
>TRBV6-5|TRBJ2-3|TRBD2|once
TGTGCCAGCATGGAGCGGGGGGCCATCACAGATACGCAGTATTTT
CASMERGAITDTQYF
>TRBV3-1/TRBV3-2|TRBJ2-7|TRBD1|-
TGTGCCAGCAGCGACAGGGACTCCTACGAGCAGTACTTC
CASSDRDSYEQYF
>TRBV3-1/TRBV3-2|TRBJ1-6|TRBD1|-
TGTGCCAGCAGCCAGCAGCCGGGACAGGGGATTTCACCCCTCCACTTT
CASSQQPGQGISPLHF
>TRBV16|TRBJ2-7|TRBD1|-
TGTGCCAGCAGCCAGTCGGGGGGGACAGGGGCCTACGAGCAGTACTTC
CASSQSGGTGAYEQYF